This is a list of T cell receptor beta chains from one sample in a study of T-cell memory formation after mild COVID-19. Via MiXCR, TCRdb re-called the 5' RACE reads, giving one row per CDR3 protein. The sample includes 210,000 or so distinct CDR3 sequences, 10% of them seen just once. The sample taken for sequencing was PBMCs or a T cell subset sorted from them (not recorded which). These receptors originate from a man in his late teens or twenties who had mild COVID-19 (a few samples of this study predate the infection). Cell type and time point are not known. The CDR3 runs from the conserved cysteine through the conserved F or W. A D gene is named only where the DNA matches it firmly. Size tells how often a clone was seen (once, few, many) or the class of an expanded clone, and some rows leave it out.

cdr3_aa cdr3_nt j_call v_call clone_size d_call
CASSRSLQETQYF TGTGCCAGCTCACGGAGCCTACAAGAGACCCAGTACTTC TRBJ2-5 TRBV18 few NA
CSAREGLQNTEAFF TGCAGTGCTAGAGAGGGGCTACAGAACACTGAAGCTTTCTTT TRBJ1-1 TRBV20-1 NA NA
CASSRDRGTYGYTF TGTGCCAGCAGCCGGGACAGGGGGACCTATGGCTACACCTTC TRBJ1-2 TRBV7-9 NA TRBD1
CASSLEPDTYNEQFF TGCGCCAGCAGCTTGGAGCCGGATACCTACAATGAGCAGTTCTTC TRBJ2-1 TRBV5-1 NA NA
CASSFGRGDRVNQPQHF TGTGCCAGCAGTTTTGGGAGGGGGGACAGGGTCAATCAGCCCCAGCATTTT TRBJ1-5 TRBV12-3/TRBV12-4 few TRBD1
CSARAADGGRADTQYF TGCAGTGCTAGAGCTGCTGACGGGGGAAGGGCAGATACGCAGTATTTT TRBJ2-3 TRBV20-1 few NA
CSAAGLAGGAQETQYF TGCAGTGCTGCGGGACTAGCGGGGGGAGCTCAAGAGACCCAGTACTTC TRBJ2-5 TRBV20-1 few TRBD2
CASSLGQGARGKQFF TGTGCCAGCAGTTTAGGACAGGGGGCGCGCGGTAAGCAGTTCTTC TRBJ2-1 TRBV12-3/TRBV12-4 NA TRBD1
CASPRSGGPYEQFF TGTGCCAGCCCCCGGTCGGGGGGGCCCTATGAGCAGTTCTTC TRBJ2-1 TRBV7-9 NA TRBD2
CASSSSGQGAETQYF TGCGCCAGCAGCTCCTCGGGACAGGGGGCAGAGACCCAGTACTTC TRBJ2-5 TRBV5-1 few TRBD1
CASSTGEETQYF TGTGCCAGCTCAACAGGGGAAGAGACCCAGTACTTC TRBJ2-5 TRBV18 NA TRBD1